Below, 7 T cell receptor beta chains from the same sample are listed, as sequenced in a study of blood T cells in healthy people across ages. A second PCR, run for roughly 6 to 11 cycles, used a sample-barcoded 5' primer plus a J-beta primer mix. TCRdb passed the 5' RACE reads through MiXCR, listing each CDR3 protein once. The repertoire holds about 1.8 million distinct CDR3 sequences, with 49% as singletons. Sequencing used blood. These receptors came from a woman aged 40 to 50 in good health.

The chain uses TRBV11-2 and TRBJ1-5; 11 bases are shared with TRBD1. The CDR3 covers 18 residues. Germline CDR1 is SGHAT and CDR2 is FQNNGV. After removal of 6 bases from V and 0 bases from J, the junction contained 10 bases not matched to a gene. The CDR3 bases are TGTGCCAGCAGTCAGGGACAGGGGGACATTTATAGCAATCAGCCCCAGCATTTT. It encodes CASSQGQGDIYSNQPQHF. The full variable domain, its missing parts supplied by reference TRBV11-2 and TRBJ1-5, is EAGVAQSPRYKIIEKRQSVAFWCNPISGHATLYWYQQILGQGPKLLIQFQNNGVVDDSQLPKDRFSAERLKGVDSTLKIQPAKLEDSAVYLCASSQGQGDIYSNQPQHFGDGTRLSIL.

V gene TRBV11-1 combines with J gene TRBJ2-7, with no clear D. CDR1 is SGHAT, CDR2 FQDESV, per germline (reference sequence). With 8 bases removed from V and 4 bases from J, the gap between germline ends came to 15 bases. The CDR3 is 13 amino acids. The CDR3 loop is CASVDGEEYEQYF. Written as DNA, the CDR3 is TGTGCCAGCGTGGACGGAGAGGAATACGAGCAGTACTTC. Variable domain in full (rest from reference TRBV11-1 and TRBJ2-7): EAEVAQSPRYKITEKSQAVAFWCDPISGHATLYWYRQILGQGPELLVQFQDESVVDDSQLPKDRFSAERLKGVDSTLKIQPAELGDSAMYLCASVDGEEYEQYFGPGTRLTVT.

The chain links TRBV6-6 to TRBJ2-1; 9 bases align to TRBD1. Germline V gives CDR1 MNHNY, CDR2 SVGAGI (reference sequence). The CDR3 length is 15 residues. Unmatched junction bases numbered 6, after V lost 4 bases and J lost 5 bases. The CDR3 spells CASSSHGTGNNEQFF. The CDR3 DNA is TGTGCCAGCAGTTCCCACGGGACAGGGAACAATGAGCAGTTCTTC.

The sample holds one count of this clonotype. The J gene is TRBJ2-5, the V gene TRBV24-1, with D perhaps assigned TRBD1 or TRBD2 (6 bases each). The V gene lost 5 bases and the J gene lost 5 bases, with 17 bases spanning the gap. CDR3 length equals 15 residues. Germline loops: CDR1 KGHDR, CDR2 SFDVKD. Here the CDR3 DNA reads TGTGCCACCAGTGGCTTAGGTACAGGGAGGGAGACCCAGTACTTC. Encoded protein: CATSGLGTGRETQYF.

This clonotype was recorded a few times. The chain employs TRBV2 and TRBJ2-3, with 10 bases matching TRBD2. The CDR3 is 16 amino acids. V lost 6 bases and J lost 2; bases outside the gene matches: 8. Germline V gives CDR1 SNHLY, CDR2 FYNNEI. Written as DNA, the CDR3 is TGTGCCAGCAGACCGGGACTAGCGTTTTCCACAGATACGCAGTATTTT. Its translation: CASRPGLAFSTDTQYF. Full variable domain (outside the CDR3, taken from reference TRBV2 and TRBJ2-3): EPEVTQTPSHQVTQMGQEVILRCVPISNHLYFYWYRQILGQKVEFLVSFYNNEISEKSEIFDDQFSVERPDGSNFTLKIRSTKLEDSAMYFCASRPGLAFSTDTQYFGPGTRLTVL.

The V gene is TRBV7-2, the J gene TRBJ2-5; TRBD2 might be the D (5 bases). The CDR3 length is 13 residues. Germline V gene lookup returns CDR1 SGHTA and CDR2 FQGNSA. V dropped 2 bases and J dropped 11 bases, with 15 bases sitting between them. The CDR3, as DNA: TGTGCCAGCAGCTTATCGGTGAGCTGGGAGCAGTACTTC. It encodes CASSLSVSWEQYF.

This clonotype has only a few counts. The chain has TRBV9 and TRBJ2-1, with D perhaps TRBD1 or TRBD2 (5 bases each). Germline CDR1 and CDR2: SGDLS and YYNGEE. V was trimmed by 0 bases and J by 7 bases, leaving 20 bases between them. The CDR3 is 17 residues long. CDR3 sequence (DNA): TGTGCCAGCAGCGTAGCCCGACTAATATCGGGGCCAAATGAGCAGTTCTTC. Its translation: CASSVARLISGPNEQFF.